Listed here are 2 T cell receptor beta chains from one sample, sequenced in a study of spatial heterogeneity in lung cancer. TCRdb processed the 5' RACE reads anew with MiXCR; each CDR3 protein has one entry. The table has 25,000 or so distinct CDR3 sequences, about 4.5% seen once; the top ten hold around 5.5%. Time point reported: sample taken at primary tumor resection. No cells were sorted before sequencing. The whole RNA sequenced was extracted from tumor, nontumor lung or frozen PBMC. Sequenced material: PBMCs, taken at surgery. The receptors come from a male donor with early-stage non-small cell lung cancer.

This clonotype was counted ten times or more. The chain has TRBV20-1 and TRBJ1-3; D not certain. CDR1 is DFQATT, CDR2 SNEGSKA, per germline (reference sequence). V lost 3 bases and J 4 bases, leaving 10 bases between the germline ends. The CDR3 runs to 13 residues. The CDR3 sequence: CSASDSGGNTIYF. The CDR3 DNA reads as TGCAGTGCTAGTGACTCGGGGGGAAACACCATATATTTT.

This clonotype was seen many times. The genes are TRBV25-1 and TRBJ1-6, with TRBD1 identical over 7 bases. The CDR3 contains 15 residues. The V segment lost 1 base and the J segment 10 bases; nucleotides outside the gene matches: 7. Germline CDR1 MGHDK, CDR2 SYGVNS. CDR3 sequence reads: CASSELGGGRSPLHF. The CDR3 DNA reads TGTGCCAGCAGTGAATTAGGGGGCGGTCGGTCACCCCTCCACTTT.